Each of the 32 T cell receptor beta chains below was sequenced from the same sample in a study of blood T cell repertoires in COVID-19. Assay: immunoSEQ multiplex PCR; the TCRdb copy retains only in-frame clones and omits some. In the table there are 130,000 to 150,000 clones, 88% of which are singletons. Sequences were obtained from peripheral blood. The source is a human donor in a cohort sampled during active COVID-19.

Of note for this clone: A read error may account for a junction end that differs from germline. The chain uses TRBV11-2 and TRBJ1-1, with D perhaps matching TRBD1 (6 bases). The CDR3 length is 12 residues. Germline CDR1 SGHAT, CDR2 FQNNGV. CDR3 loop: CASSLLQGSPGF. Here the CDR3 DNA reads TGTGCCAGCAGCTTACTACAGGGATCACCTGGCTTT.

This sequence joins TRBV2 and TRBJ1-6; D uncertain. V lost 6 bases and J 11 bases, leaving 14 bases between the germline ends. This CDR3 is built from 13 residues. Germline V gives CDR1 SNHLY, CDR2 FYNNEI. The CDR3 DNA reads as TGTGCCAGCAGAATAGGCGGGCGGCCACCCCTCCACTTT. Translated, it gives CASRIGGRPPLHF.

J is TRBJ2-1 and V is TRBV5-8, with TRBD2 identical over 9 bases. This CDR3 is built from 16 residues. Germline CDR1 and CDR2: SGHTS and YDEGEE. Unmatched junction bases numbered 7, after V lost 0 bases and J lost 6 bases. CDR3 nucleotides: TGTGCCAGCAGCTTGGAAGTAGCGGGGGTTGGCAATGAGCAGTTCTTC. This encodes CASSLEVAGVGNEQFF.

The chain carries TRBV30 and TRBJ1-6; maybe TRBD1 (5 bases). V lost 3 bases to trimming and J lost 1 base, with 10 bases between them. This CDR3 comprises 15 residues. Germline-derived CDR1 and CDR2 are GTSNPN and SVGIG (reference sequence). The CDR3 DNA reads TGTGCCTGGAGGGGGACTAGATCCTATAATTCACCCCTCCACTTT. Its translation is CAWRGTRSYNSPLHF.

The J gene is TRBJ2-1, the V gene TRBV7-3; perhaps TRBD1 as D (5 bases). CDR1 is SGHTA, CDR2 FQGTGA, per germline. Trimming left V 5 bases short and J 9 bases short, with 14 bases between. The CDR3 covers 13 residues. CDR3 nucleotides: TGTGCCAGCAGCACCCGTAATAGGGGTGAGCAGTTCTTC. Translation: CASSTRNRGEQFF. Variable domain in full (rest from reference TRBV7-3 and TRBJ2-1): GAGVSQTPSNKVTEKGKYVELRCDPISGHTALYWYRQSLGQGPEFLIYFQGTGAADDSGLPNDRFFAVRPEGSVSTLKIQRTERGDSAVYLCASSTRNRGEQFFGPGTRLTVL.

This chain connects TRBV7-2 to TRBJ2-1, with D possibly matching TRBD1 (5 bases). CDR1 is SGHTA and CDR2 is FQGNSA in the germline V gene. Trimming took 5 bases from V and 4 from J, leaving 9 bases between them. The CDR3 loop spans 13 amino acids. CDR3 sequence (DNA): TGTGCCAGCAGCACTCCAGGGTACAATGAGCAGTTCTTC. Residues: CASSTPGYNEQFF.

The chain has TRBV10-3 and TRBJ2-7; TRBD1 matches at 9 bases. The CDR3 is made up of 15 amino acids. V lost 9 bases, J lost 4 bases, and 13 bases stayed unmatched. Germline loops: CDR1 ENHRY, CDR2 SYGVKD. This chain's CDR3 is CAISALRDRDYEQYF. CDR3 nucleotides: TGTGCCATTTCCGCCCTCCGGGACAGGGATTACGAGCAGTACTTC.

Details on this clone: Germline and junction disagree at one end, which may indicate a read error. J is TRBJ1-1 and V is TRBV20-1; D is unclear. Germline CDR1 reads DFQATT; CDR2 reads SNEGSKA (reference sequence). The CDR3 runs to 12 residues. The CDR3 loop is CSASRSPRQASF. CDR3 sequence (DNA): TGCAGTGCTAGTCGATCACCCCGGCAGGCGTCGTTT.

This chain connects TRBV19 to TRBJ2-3; D is undetermined. The CDR3 length is 13 residues. The germline gives CDR1 LNHDA, CDR2 SQIVND (reference sequence). Deletions cut 5 bases from V and 4 bases from J, with 10 bases between. The CDR3 bases are TGTGCCAGTAGTTCCGGTTTTGCAGATACGCAGTATTTT. Its translation is CASSSGFADTQYF.

The count of this clone is one. J is TRBJ2-1 and V is TRBV9, with 9 bases that match TRBD2. V lost 1 base to trimming and J lost 3 bases; unmatched junction nucleotides: 2. CDR3 length: 15 amino acids. Germline V lookup: CDR1 SGDLS, CDR2 YYNGEE. The CDR3 loop is CASSVTSGLYNEQFF. The CDR3 bases are TGTGCCAGCAGCGTAACTAGCGGGCTCTACAATGAGCAGTTCTTC.

This clone was seen a single time. This chain connects TRBV7-2 to TRBJ2-2; TRBD1 might be the D (6 bases). This CDR3 contains 15 residues. The V gene's germline CDR1 is SGHTA and CDR2 FQGNSA. V dropped 1 base and J dropped 6 bases, with 12 bases sitting between them. The CDR3 DNA is TGTGCCAGCAGCTTAGTAGTGGGGGCCGCCGGGGAGCTGTTTTTT. Its translation: CASSLVVGAAGELFF.

This chain connects TRBV27 to TRBJ2-1, with 12 bases identical to TRBD2. The germline CDR1 and CDR2 sequences are MNHEY and SMNVEV (reference sequence). This CDR3 is built from 14 residues. V shed 8 bases, J shed 9 bases, and the junction held 8 bases outside the gene matches. The CDR3 coding sequence is TGTGCCAGCTCAAGACTAGCGGGGGACTTTGAGCAGTTCTTC. Protein sequence: CASSRLAGDFEQFF.

The genes are TRBV4-1 and TRBJ2-4; TRBD2 matches 10 bases. CDR3 size: 19 residues. Germline-derived CDR1 and CDR2 are MGHRA and YSYEKL. Trimming removed 5 bases from V and 0 bases from J; junction bases left unmatched: 13. The CDR3: CASSLETSGSTLAKNIQYF. CDR3 DNA: TGCGCCAGCAGCTTAGAGACTAGCGGGTCGACTCTAGCCAAAAACATTCAGTACTTC.

This sequence joins TRBV5-6 and TRBJ2-1; TRBD2 aligns across 9 bases. CDR3 length equals 15 residues. The V and J ends lost 2 bases and 7 bases, in that order; junction bases with no gene match: 7. Germline V CDR1 and CDR2: SGHDT, YYEEEE. The CDR3 DNA reads TGTGCCAGCAGCTTAAAGACTAGCGGCCCTAATGAGCAGTTCTTC. This gives the protein CASSLKTSGPNEQFF.

A note on this clone: Sequence at one end of the junction differs from germline and may be a read error. This rearrangement joins TRBV19 to TRBJ1-5; D ambiguous. This CDR3 comprises 22 residues. Germline CDR1 and CDR2: LNHDA and SQIVND (reference sequence). The CDR3 reads CASSNVSSESGREKPSNQPQHF. The DNA of the CDR3 is TGTGCCAGCAGTAATGTTTCAAGTGAGAGCGGAAGGGAGAAACCTAGCAATCAGCCCCAGCATTTT.

The CDR3 coding sequence is TGTGCCAGCAGCTACATGACGACAGGGCCCACAGATACGCAGTATTTT. It yields the protein CASSYMTTGPTDTQYF. The J gene is TRBJ2-3, the V gene TRBV6-5; 7 nucleotides line up with TRBD1. V shed 6 bases and J 2 bases; nucleotides not matched to a gene: 11. Per the germline V gene, CDR1 is MNHEY and CDR2 is SVGAGI. This CDR3 comprises 16 residues.

The chain combines TRBV9 with TRBJ2-7; D not certain. The germline V and J ends were trimmed by 4 bases and 4 bases, with 15 bases remaining between them. Per the germline V gene, CDR1 is SGDLS and CDR2 is YYNGEE. The CDR3 spans 14 residues. CDR3 sequence reads: CASSLQPEGYEQYF. CDR3 DNA sequence: TGTGCCAGCAGCCTACAGCCCGAAGGTTACGAGCAGTACTTC.

In this sample, this clone turned up a few times. This sequence joins TRBV12-3 or TRBV12-4 and TRBJ1-6; 7 bases fit TRBD1. CDR3 length: 12 amino acids. The junction had 4 bases not matched to a gene; V was cut back by 7 bases and J by 10 bases. In DNA, the CDR3 is TGTGCCAGCAACTCAGGGGGATCACCCCTCCACTTT. It is translated as CASNSGGSPLHF.

The V gene is TRBV10-3, the J gene TRBJ2-7; D not certain. Trimming removed 0 bases at V and 3 bases at J, with 3 bases between. CDR3 length equals 12 residues. The V gene's germline CDR1 is ENHRY and CDR2 SYGVKD. In nucleotides, the CDR3 is TGTGCCATCAGTGAGTCGTACTACGAGCAGTACTTC. Its translation is CAISESYYEQYF.

This chain connects TRBV24-1 to TRBJ1-5; D is unresolved. This CDR3 is built from 15 residues. Trimming took 5 bases from V and 2 from J, leaving 12 bases between them. The V gene's germline CDR1 is KGHDR and CDR2 SFDVKD. CDR3 DNA sequence: TGTGCCACCAGTGCGGGAGCGCGTGGCAATCAGCCCCAGCATTTT. Amino acid sequence: CATSAGARGNQPQHF.

This clone was found once. V is TRBV19 and J is TRBJ1-5, with a weak D call TRBD1 (6 bases). The CDR3 consists of 17 residues. The germline CDR1 and CDR2 sequences are LNHDA and SQIVND (reference sequence). With 1 base removed from V and 1 base from J, the gap between germline ends came to 14 bases. CDR3 DNA: TGTGCCAGTAGTATAGGCGGGCAGGGGAGAAGCAATCAGCCCCAGCATTTT. Its protein is CASSIGGQGRSNQPQHF.

The gene calls are TRBV18 and TRBJ1-4, with 9 nucleotides matching TRBD1. The CDR3 runs 15 residues. V shed 2 bases, J shed 4 bases, and the junction held 2 bases outside the gene matches. The germline CDR1 and CDR2 sequences are KGHSH and LQKENI. The CDR3 loop is CASSPRQGGNEKLFF. The CDR3 nucleotides read TGTGCCAGCTCACCAAGACAGGGGGGTAATGAAAAACTGTTTTTT.

Written as DNA, the CDR3 is TGTGCCAGCAGTTTGTTCGTCCCCTACGAGCAGTACTTC. Its translation: CASSLFVPYEQYF. The chain has TRBV12-3 or TRBV12-4 and TRBJ2-7; D remains ambiguous. Deletions cut 3 bases from V and 2 bases from J, with 8 bases between. The CDR3 spans 13 residues.

This clone was observed a single time. The chain employs TRBV6-5 and TRBJ2-1; TRBD2 aligns across 7 bases. J lost 11 bases, V lost 2 bases, and 6 bases had no gene match. The CDR3 sequence is 13 residues long. The germline gives CDR1 MNHEY, CDR2 SVGAGI. For the CDR3, the DNA is TGTGCCAGCAGTTACGGGGGGGAGGGCCAGCAGTTCTTC. Amino acids: CASSYGGEGQQFF.

The chain is built from TRBV28 and TRBJ1-6; the D gene is possibly TRBD1 (5 bases). V was trimmed by 5 bases and J by 0 bases, leaving 11 bases between them. Germline V gives CDR1 MDHEN, CDR2 SYDVKM. The CDR3 consists of 16 residues. The CDR3 reads CASSTLQGSYNSPLHF. CDR3 DNA sequence: TGTGCCAGCAGTACGTTGCAGGGCTCCTATAATTCACCCCTCCACTTT. Filled out from reference TRBV28 and TRBJ1-6, the complete variable domain reads DVKVTQSSRYLVKRTGEKVFLECVQDMDHENMFWYRQDPGLGLRLIYFSYDVKMKEKGDIPEGYSVSREKKERFSLILESASTNQTSMYLCASSTLQGSYNSPLHFGNGTRLTVT.

V and J are TRBV10-3 and TRBJ2-7; 14 nucleotides line up with TRBD2. V was pared by 2 bases and J by 7 bases, with 4 bases of the junction left unmatched. The CDR3 is made up of 15 amino acids. CDR1 ENHRY and CDR2 SYGVKD come from the germline V gene. The chain's CDR3 is CAISETGLAGDEQYF. The CDR3 DNA sequence: TGTGCCATCAGTGAGACGGGACTAGCGGGGGATGAGCAGTACTTC.

The V and J genes are TRBV7-3 and TRBJ2-5; TRBD2 matches 12 bases. The trim removed 5 bases at V and 2 bases at J, leaving 3 bases unmatched. This CDR3 comprises 15 residues. CDR1 and CDR2 (germline): SGHTA, FQGTGA. The CDR3 nucleotides are TGTGCCAGCAGCAGACTAGCGGGGGTACAAGAGACCCAGTACTTC. It specifies CASSRLAGVQETQYF. The full variable domain, rest sourced from reference TRBV7-3 and TRBJ2-5, is GAGVSQTPSNKVTEKGKYVELRCDPISGHTALYWYRQSLGQGPEFLIYFQGTGAADDSGLPNDRFFAVRPEGSVSTLKIQRTERGDSAVYLCASSRLAGVQETQYFGPGTRLLVL.

The V call is TRBV2, the J call TRBJ1-5; unclear D gene. V was cut by 6 bases and J by 0 bases, with 12 bases left in between. There are 15 residues in the CDR3. The germline gives CDR1 SNHLY, CDR2 FYNNEI. CDR3 amino acids: CASSHGLYSNQPQHF. CDR3 in DNA: TGTGCCAGCAGCCACGGACTCTATAGCAATCAGCCCCAGCATTTT.

This chain joins TRBV28 and TRBJ2-7; D might be TRBD2 (7 bases). CDR1 and CDR2 from the germline V gene are MDHEN and SYDVKM. The CDR3 has 15 residues. Trimming took 6 bases from V and 0 from J, leaving 15 bases between them. The CDR3 here is CASRYKRGGSYEQYF. In DNA, the CDR3 is TGTGCCAGCAGGTATAAAAGGGGGGGCTCCTACGAGCAGTACTTC.

This chain connects TRBV6-2 or TRBV6-3 to TRBJ2-7, with 8 bases aligning to TRBD2. The CDR3 covers 16 residues. CDR1 and CDR2 (germline): MNHEY, SVGEGT. The J segment lost 4 bases and the V segment lost 6 bases, leaving 14 bases of the junction unmatched. CDR3 nucleotides: TGTGCCAGCAGCCCAGGAGGGAGCGGGAGTGGTTACGAGCAGTACTTC. Protein: CASSPGGSGSGYEQYF.

The V gene is TRBV9, the J gene TRBJ2-6; 10 bases line up with TRBD1. CDR1 and CDR2 from the germline V gene are SGDLS and YYNGEE. The CDR3 is 17 amino acids. The V and J ends lost 4 bases and 2 bases, in that order; junction bases with no gene match: 6. The CDR3 reads CASSYRDRGTGANVLTF. In DNA form, the CDR3 reads TGTGCCAGCAGCTACCGGGACAGGGGCACTGGGGCCAACGTCCTGACTTTC.

This rearrangement joins TRBV3-1 (or the pseudogene TRBV3-2) to TRBJ2-7, with D perhaps TRBD2 (5 bases). Deletions cut 1 base from V and 7 bases from J, with 5 bases between. Per the germline V gene, CDR1 is LGHDT and CDR2 is YNNKEL (reference sequence). The CDR3 contains 11 residues. CDR3 loop: CASSQGGEQYF. The CDR3 DNA is TGTGCCAGCAGCCAAGGCGGGGAGCAGTACTTC.